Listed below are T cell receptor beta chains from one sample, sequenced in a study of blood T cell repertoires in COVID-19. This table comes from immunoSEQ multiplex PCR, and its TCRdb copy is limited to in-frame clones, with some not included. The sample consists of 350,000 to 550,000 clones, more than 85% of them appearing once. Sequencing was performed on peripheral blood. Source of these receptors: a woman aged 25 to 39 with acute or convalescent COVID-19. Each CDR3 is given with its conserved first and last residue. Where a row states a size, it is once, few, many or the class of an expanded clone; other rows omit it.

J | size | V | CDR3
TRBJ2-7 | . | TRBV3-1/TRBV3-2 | CASSPPQARIGSEQYF
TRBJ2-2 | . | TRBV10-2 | CASSEIRLAGENTGELFF
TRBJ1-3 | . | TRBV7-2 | CASSLAPDSGNTIYF
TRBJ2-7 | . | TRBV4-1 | CASSQERVGPGSSYEQYF
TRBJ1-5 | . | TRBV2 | CASSGPRGENQPQHF
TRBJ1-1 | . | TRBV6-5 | CASTRTENTEAFF
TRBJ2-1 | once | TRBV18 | CASSTGFYNEQFF
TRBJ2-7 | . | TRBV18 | CASSPIAGQGTYEQYF
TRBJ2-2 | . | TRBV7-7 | CASTSQGTNTGELFF
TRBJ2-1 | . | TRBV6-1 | CASSDPGSSYNEQFF
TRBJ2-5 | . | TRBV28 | CASSLRETQYF
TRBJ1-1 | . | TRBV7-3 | CASSFTGGNTEAFF
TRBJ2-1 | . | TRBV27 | CASRLRDRVYEQFF
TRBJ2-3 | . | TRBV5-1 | CASSSHLRGTDTQYF
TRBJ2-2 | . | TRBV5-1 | CASSFNFGTEGGELFF
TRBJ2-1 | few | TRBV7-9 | CASSPGTSGYNEQFF
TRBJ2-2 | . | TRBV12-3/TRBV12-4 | CASRTTAGELFF
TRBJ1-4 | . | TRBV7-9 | CASSSGTASNEKLFF
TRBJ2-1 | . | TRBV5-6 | CASSTGTVHEQFF
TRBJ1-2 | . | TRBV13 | CASSLTTNYGYTF
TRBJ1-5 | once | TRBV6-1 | CASSDRQGPQPQHF
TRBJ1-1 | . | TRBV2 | CASRQRTFGGAFF
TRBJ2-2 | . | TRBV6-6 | CASSYRGTGELFF
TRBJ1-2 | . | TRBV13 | CASSLGRGGREAVYGYTF
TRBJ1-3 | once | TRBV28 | CASSEGRSGNTIYF
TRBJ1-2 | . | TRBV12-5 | CASAPGQGYGYTF
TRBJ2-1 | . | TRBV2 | CASGVSGDRRRQFF
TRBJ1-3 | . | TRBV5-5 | CASSYGQSSGNTIYF
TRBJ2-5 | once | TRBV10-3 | CAISESGQGKETQYF
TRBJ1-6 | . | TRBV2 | CASTYQPGADPPSPLHF
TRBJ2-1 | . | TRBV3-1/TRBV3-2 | CASSHSSGANEQFF
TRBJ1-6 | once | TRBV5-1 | CASSLSGPGNSPLHF
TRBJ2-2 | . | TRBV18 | CASSPNVLANTGELFF
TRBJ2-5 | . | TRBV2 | CASSSGEGQETQYF
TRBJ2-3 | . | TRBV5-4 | CASSLDRGKGDTQYF
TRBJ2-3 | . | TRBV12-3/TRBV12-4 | CASSPGLAEQYF
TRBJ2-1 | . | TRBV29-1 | CSVQGARDNEQFF
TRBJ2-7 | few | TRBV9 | CASSVGLSSYEQYF
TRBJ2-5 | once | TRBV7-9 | CASSLVGQGVRETQYF
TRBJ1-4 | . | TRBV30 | CAWSVGVQEKLFF
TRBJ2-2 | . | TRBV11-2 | CASSIGGASGELFF
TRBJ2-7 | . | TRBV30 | CAWNDRGYEQYF
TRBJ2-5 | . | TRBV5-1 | CASSFRDFGRLGETQYF
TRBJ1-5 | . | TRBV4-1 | CASSQTGSTHQPQHF
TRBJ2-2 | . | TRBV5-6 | CASSLEQNTGELFF